Presented here are 28 T cell receptor beta chains from one specimen sequenced in a study of blood T cell repertoires in COVID-19. The table came from immunoSEQ multiplex PCR; TCRdb's copy has only in-frame clones and leaves some out. The table records almost 250,000 clones, 75% to 90% of them present only once. The sequencing sample was made of PBMCs or T cells enriched from blood (not recorded which). These TCRs come from a woman aged 30 to 39 who had recovered from COVID-19.

J is TRBJ1-5 and V is TRBV2; 12 nucleotides line up with TRBD1. Germline CDR1 is SNHLY and CDR2 is FYNNEI. This CDR3 is 15 amino acids long. V was clipped by 7 bases and J by 4 bases; unmatched bases: 5. This chain's CDR3 is CASIWDRGRNQPQHF. In DNA, the CDR3 is TGTGCCAGCATCTGGGACAGGGGGCGGAATCAGCCCCAGCATTTT. The entire variable domain, with the rest obtained from reference TRBV2 and TRBJ1-5, is as follows: EPEVTQTPSHQVTQMGQEVILRCVPISNHLYFYWYRQILGQKVEFLVSFYNNEISEKSEIFDDQFSVERPDGSNFTLKIRSTKLEDSAMYFCASIWDRGRNQPQHFGDGTRLSIL.

This clone was observed a few times. The chain joins TRBV20-1 to TRBJ2-1; TRBD2 might be the D (5 bases). This CDR3 region has 11 residues. Trimming cost V 3 bases and J 5 bases, with 5 bases left between them. Germline values: CDR1 DFQATT, CDR2 SNEGSKA (reference sequence). CDR3 amino acids: CSASGDNEQFF. CDR3 DNA sequence: TGCAGTGCTAGCGGGGACAATGAGCAGTTCTTC.

The rearrangement uses TRBV27 and TRBJ2-1; D is perhaps TRBD1 (7 bases). Trimming removed 6 bases at V and 4 bases at J, with 19 bases between. This CDR3 has 16 amino acids. In germline, CDR1 is MNHEY, CDR2 SMNVEV (reference sequence). The CDR3 region has the DNA TGTGCCAGCAGCACAGGGGTAGCGGAGGGGTACAATGAGCAGTTCTTC. This gives the protein CASSTGVAEGYNEQFF.

The table lists this clone with a few counts. The CDR3 DNA reads TGTGCCAGCAGCCCCAGGGACAGGTCAACCACTGAAGCTTTCTTT. This sequence encodes CASSPRDRSTTEAFF. The V call is TRBV5-6, the J call TRBJ1-1; 8 bases align to TRBD1. The germline V gene has CDR1 SGHDT and CDR2 YYEEEE. This CDR3 spans 15 amino acids. The junction had 9 bases not matched to a gene; V was cut back by 4 bases and J by 4 bases.

The rearrangement joins TRBV4-2 to TRBJ1-1; D unclear. Germline CDR1 reads LGHNA; CDR2 reads YNFKEQ. V dropped 5 bases and J dropped 4 bases, with 14 bases sitting between them. The CDR3 totals 14 residues. DNA for the CDR3: TGTGCCAGCAGCGAAACATTCACGGGCACTGAAGCTTTCTTT. Protein: CASSETFTGTEAFF.

The chain has TRBV28 and TRBJ1-5; TRBD1 might be the D (6 bases). CDR3 size: 13 residues. V lost 5 bases and J lost 3, with 8 bases in between. Germline assignment: CDR1 MDHEN and CDR2 SYDVKM. The CDR3 region is CASSRQVNQPQHF. In nucleotides, the CDR3 is TGTGCCAGCAGTAGACAGGTCAATCAGCCCCAGCATTTT.

This rearrangement joins TRBV7-2 to TRBJ2-6; D is ambiguous. The V and J ends lost 5 bases and 2 bases respectively, with 10 bases between them. Per the germline V gene, CDR1 is SGHTA and CDR2 is FQGNSA. The CDR3 contains 15 residues. The CDR3 DNA reads TGTGCCAGCAGCCTGGTGGGCACTGGGGCCAACGTCCTGACTTTC. Its protein product is CASSLVGTGANVLTF.

This sequence joins TRBV30 and TRBJ1-5; 10 bases align to TRBD1. Trimming at V came to 1 base and at J to 7 bases, leaving 4 bases not matched to a gene. The CDR3 consists of 14 residues. The germline V gene encodes CDR1 GTSNPN and CDR2 SVGIG (reference sequence). This CDR3 is CAWSEGQGWQPQHF. The CDR3, as DNA: TGTGCCTGGAGTGAGGGACAGGGGTGGCAGCCCCAGCATTTT.

The CDR3 coding sequence is TGTGCCAGTAGTATCTGGCAGGGGGTCTTTTCTTCTGGAAACACCATATATTTT. Translating gives CASSIWQGVFSSGNTIYF. The chain has TRBV19 and TRBJ1-3; 7 positions match TRBD1. Looked up from germline, CDR1 is LNHDA and CDR2 is SQIVND (reference sequence). The CDR3 spans 18 residues. J gave up 1 base and V 3 bases, and 12 bases lay outside the gene matches.

The CDR3 DNA reads as TGCGCCAGCAGCCAAGTAGCGGCCTGGGGCGAGCAGTACTTC. Translation: CASSQVAAWGEQYF. The chain recombines TRBV4-3 with TRBJ2-7; tentatively, D is TRBD2 (6 bases). The V gene's germline CDR1 is LGHNA and CDR2 YSLEER. V was clipped by 1 base and J by 6 bases, with 13 bases between them. The CDR3 length is 14 residues.

The chain joins TRBV6-4 to TRBJ1-2; 9 nucleotides align to TRBD1. Losses at the gene ends were 6 bases for V and 4 bases for J; bases not matched to a gene: 9. The CDR3 length is 15 residues. Germline V gene lookup returns CDR1 MRHNA and CDR2 SNTAGT. In DNA, the CDR3 is TGTGCCAGCAGGCCTATGACAGGGGGTCCCTATGGCTACACCTTC. Its protein is CASRPMTGGPYGYTF.

The rearrangement joins TRBV7-3 to TRBJ1-2; D is perhaps TRBD1 (5 bases). V lost 2 bases to trimming and J lost 6 bases, with 13 bases between them. Germline lookup yields CDR1 SGHTA and CDR2 FQGTGA. The CDR3 has 14 residues. CDR3 nucleotide sequence: TGTGCCAGCAGCTTAGGTGGGCCAGGGAATGGCTACACCTTC. Translating gives CASSLGGPGNGYTF.

This rearrangement joins TRBV6-2 or TRBV6-3 to TRBJ2-5, with TRBD2 matching 8 bases. The CDR3 has 15 amino acids. V dropped 6 bases and J dropped 7; count of bases not matched to a gene: 13. Germline V gene lookup returns CDR1 MNHEY and CDR2 SVGEGT. CDR3 loop: CASSIIAGRLGTQYF. For the CDR3, the DNA is TGTGCCAGCAGCATAATAGCGGGAAGGCTGGGGACCCAGTACTTC.

The rearrangement links TRBV7-2 to TRBJ1-1; D gene uncertain. The germline V gene encodes CDR1 SGHTA and CDR2 FQGNSA. The V end was cut by 1 base, the J end by 0 bases, with 9 bases between. This CDR3 region has 15 residues. The DNA of the CDR3 is TGTGCCAGCAGCTTAGGCCCGCGGATGAACACTGAAGCTTTCTTT. This sequence encodes CASSLGPRMNTEAFF.

The chain joins TRBV5-1 to TRBJ2-3; no reliable D call. This CDR3 has 11 residues. The germline CDR1 and CDR2 sequences are SGHRS and YFSETQ. Trimming removed 4 bases from V and 6 bases from J, with 6 bases in between. The CDR3 DNA reads as TGCGCCAGCAGCGTACGGGATACGCAGTATTTT. This encodes CASSVRDTQYF. Full variable domain (rest looked up from reference TRBV5-1 and TRBJ2-3): KAGVTQTPRYLIKTRGQQVTLSCSPISGHRSVSWYQQTPGQGLQFLFEYFSETQRNKGNFPGRFSGRQFSNSRSEMNVSTLELGDSALYLCASSVRDTQYFGPGTRLTVL.

The CDR3, as DNA: TGTGCCACTACTCGGACAGGGGGAGGCGAGCAGTACTTC. This codes for CATTRTGGGEQYF. This chain connects TRBV6-5 to TRBJ2-7; the match to TRBD1 covers 10 bases. Unmatched junction bases numbered 9, after V lost 10 bases and J lost 6 bases. Germline-derived CDR1 and CDR2 are MNHEY and SVGAGI. The CDR3 totals 13 residues.

The V call is TRBV2, the J call TRBJ2-1; TRBD2 matches at 8 bases. This CDR3 has 15 residues. Germline CDR1 is SNHLY and CDR2 is FYNNEI. The ends lost 3 bases at V and 9 bases at J; junction bases unmatched: 10. The CDR3 protein is CASSEGATSEGEQFF. The CDR3 DNA sequence: TGTGCCAGCAGTGAGGGGGCGACTAGCGAGGGTGAGCAGTTCTTC. The full variable domain, rest sourced from reference TRBV2 and TRBJ2-1, is EPEVTQTPSHQVTQMGQEVILRCVPISNHLYFYWYRQILGQKVEFLVSFYNNEISEKSEIFDDQFSVERPDGSNFTLKIRSTKLEDSAMYFCASSEGATSEGEQFFGPGTRLTVL.

The chain employs TRBV5-5 and TRBJ2-1, with D possibly being TRBD2 (6 bases). Germline loops: CDR1 SGHKS, CDR2 YYEKEE (reference sequence). The CDR3 is made up of 16 amino acids. Trimming shortened V by 0 bases and J by 6 bases, and 16 bases separated the two germline ends. The CDR3 sequence: CASSLAARPGGNEQFF. CDR3 bases: TGTGCCAGCAGCTTGGCGGCTCGCCCCGGGGGCAATGAGCAGTTCTTC.

The CDR3 is CASSLRLNQPQHF. CDR3 bases: TGTGCCAGCAGTTTACGTCTCAATCAGCCCCAGCATTTT. This chain joins TRBV12-3 or TRBV12-4 and TRBJ1-5, with D unresolved. This CDR3 spans 13 amino acids. V was clipped by 2 bases and J by 3 bases, with 5 bases between them.

On this clone itself: This same CDR3 is encoded by further DNA sequences in the sample. The V and J genes are TRBV4-3 and TRBJ2-7; maybe TRBD1 (5 bases). Deletions cut 0 bases from V and 5 bases from J, with 8 bases between. Germline CDR1 is LGHNA and CDR2 is YSLEER. The CDR3 is 13 amino acids. The CDR3 here is CASSQDRAHEQYF. CDR3 sequence (DNA): TGCGCCAGCAGCCAAGACAGGGCGCACGAGCAGTACTTC.

The chain uses TRBV29-1 and TRBJ1-2; 7 bases line up with TRBD1. Germline loops: CDR1 SQVTM, CDR2 ANQGSEA. V trimming: 7 bases; J trimming: 3 bases; junction bases outside the gene matches: 8. This CDR3 spans 13 amino acids. CDR3 DNA: TGCAGCGCGACAGGGAGGGGAGACTATGGCTACACCTTC. Protein product: CSATGRGDYGYTF.

The chain joins TRBV3-1 (or the pseudogene TRBV3-2) to TRBJ1-3, with D possibly TRBD1 on 6 matching bases. This CDR3 is 15 amino acids long. Trimming removed 3 bases from V and 1 base from J, with 10 bases in between. From germline, CDR1 is LGHDT and CDR2 YNNKEL (reference sequence). The chain's CDR3 is CASSHLQGSGNTIYF. CDR3 coding DNA: TGTGCCAGCAGCCACCTACAGGGATCTGGAAACACCATATATTTT.

J is TRBJ1-2 and V is TRBV5-5; tentative D call: TRBD1 (5 bases). Trimming removed 2 bases from V and 4 bases from J, with 18 bases in between. Germline CDR1 is SGHKS and CDR2 is YYEKEE (reference sequence). The CDR3 length is 16 residues. CDR3: CASSFNPKAGSYGYTF. The DNA of the CDR3 is TGTGCCAGCAGCTTTAACCCGAAGGCAGGGTCCTATGGCTACACCTTC.

V is TRBV24-1 and J is TRBJ2-3, with D possibly being TRBD2 (6 bases). Germline V gene sequence: CDR1 KGHDR, CDR2 SFDVKD. V lost 4 bases and J lost 6, with 10 bases in between. The CDR3 spans 13 residues. The CDR3 region is CATSERLVDTQYF. In nucleotides, the CDR3 is TGTGCCACCAGTGAGAGACTAGTGGATACGCAGTATTTT.

This chain connects TRBV10-3 to TRBJ1-1, with D possibly TRBD1 on 6 matching bases. Trimming pared 1 base from V and 7 bases from J, leaving 10 bases between. The V gene's germline CDR1 is ENHRY and CDR2 SYGVKD. The CDR3 runs to 13 residues. CDR3 sequence: CAISEYREGEAFF. CDR3 nucleotide sequence: TGTGCCATCAGTGAGTACAGGGAGGGTGAAGCTTTCTTT.

This chain links TRBV28 with TRBJ2-5; TRBD1 aligns across 8 bases. The CDR3 has 17 residues. Germline V lookup: CDR1 MDHEN, CDR2 SYDVKM. J lost 2 bases, V lost 0 bases, and 8 bases had no gene match. The CDR3 reads CASSLWEGTGKQETQYF. The CDR3 nucleotides read TGTGCCAGCAGTTTATGGGAAGGGACAGGAAAGCAAGAGACCCAGTACTTC.

The rearrangement joins TRBV10-3 to TRBJ1-3; D is ambiguous. Germline V gene data show CDR1 as ENHRY and CDR2 as SYGVKD. V was cut by 5 bases and J by 2 bases, with 16 bases left in between. This CDR3 has 16 residues. CDR3 in DNA: TGTGCCATCAGTACCCCCGAGGTGGGAGCTGGAAACACCATATATTTT. Amino acid sequence: CAISTPEVGAGNTIYF.

V gene TRBV7-3 combines with J gene TRBJ1-1, with a tentative D call TRBD1 (6 bases). CDR3 length equals 14 residues. Trimming stripped 2 bases from V and 1 base from J, with 8 bases between. In germline, CDR1 is SGHTA, CDR2 FQGTGA. CDR3: CASSLAGANTEAFF. The CDR3 DNA reads as TGTGCCAGCAGCTTAGCAGGGGCGAACACTGAAGCTTTCTTT.